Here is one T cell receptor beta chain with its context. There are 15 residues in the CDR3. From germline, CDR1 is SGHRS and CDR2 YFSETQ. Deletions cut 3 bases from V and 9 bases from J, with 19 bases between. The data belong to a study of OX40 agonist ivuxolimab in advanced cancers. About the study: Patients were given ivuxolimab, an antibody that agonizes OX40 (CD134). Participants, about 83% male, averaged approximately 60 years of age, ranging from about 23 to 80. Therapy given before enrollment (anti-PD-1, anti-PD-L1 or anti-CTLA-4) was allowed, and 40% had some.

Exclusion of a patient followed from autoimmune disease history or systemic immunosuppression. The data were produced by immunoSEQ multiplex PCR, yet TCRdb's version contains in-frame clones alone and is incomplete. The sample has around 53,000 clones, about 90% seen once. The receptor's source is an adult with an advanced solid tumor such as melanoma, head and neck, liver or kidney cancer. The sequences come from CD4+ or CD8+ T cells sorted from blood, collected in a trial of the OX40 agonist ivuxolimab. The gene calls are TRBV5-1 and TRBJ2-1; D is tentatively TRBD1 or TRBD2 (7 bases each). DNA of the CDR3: TGCGCCAGCAGCTCCTCCCAGGGGGGGGTTGGTGAGCAGTTCTTC. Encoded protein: CASSSSQGGVGEQFF. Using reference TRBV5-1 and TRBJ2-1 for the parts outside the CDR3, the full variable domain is KAGVTQTPRYLIKTRGQQVTLSCSPISGHRSVSWYQQTPGQGLQFLFEYFSETQRNKGNFPGRFSGRQFSNSRSEMNVSTLELGDSALYLCASSSSQGGVGEQFFGPGTRLTVL.